This paragraph covers one TCR beta chain sequence. Generated by immunoSEQ multiplex PCR, the TCRdb table keeps only in-frame clones and is missing some. The sample lists some 130,000 clones; over 80% were seen once. This sample is part of a study of blood T cell repertoires in COVID-19. Deletions cut 2 bases from V and 8 bases from J, with 13 bases between. The V gene's germline CDR1 is MGHRA and CDR2 YSYEKL. The CDR3 length is 14 residues. Sequenced input: peripheral blood. This clonotype was obtained from a man between 65 and 85 years old with acute or convalescent COVID-19. The V call is TRBV4-1, the J call TRBJ2-1; D ambiguous. CDR3 DNA sequence: TGCGCCAGCAGCCAAAGTTCGCGGCCGGATGAGCAGTTCTTC. It translates to CASSQSSRPDEQFF.